This T cell receptor beta chain was retrieved from a study of blood T cell repertoires in COVID-19 (dated by TCRdb to 2020 to 2022). Some background on the complete study: Samples from collaborators originated in the United States, Italy and Spain and spanned both the acute and convalescent phases of COVID-19. Sample metadata almost always included a de-identified subject ID, COVID-19 status, age in years and sex. The repertoires were released in a freely available public database meant as a resource for research on the immune response to SARS-CoV-2. Samples came from the ongoing ImmuneRACE study (first 160 participants) plus 1,254 subjects from 6 global collaborators. Where available, HLA class I and class II types were taken from metadata supplied by the sample provider and were not determined by assay-based typing. The prospective study material was composed of cDNA or gDNA derived from T cells, B-cell-depleted T cells, or PBMCs. The dataset comprised deeply sampled blood TCRbeta repertoires from subjects exposed to, actively infected with, or recovered from COVID-19.

Each collaborating institution followed its own protocols to collect whole blood in K2EDTA tubes. For TCRbeta analysis, collaborators shipped samples as frozen whole blood, isolated PBMCs, or DNA extracted from either of those sample types. Deletion took 6 bases off V and 4 bases off J, with a span of 16 bases between the germline ends. CDR1 and CDR2 were assigned from the germline V gene as SGHRS and YFSETQ. Counted from cysteine to phenylalanine, this CDR3 has 14 amino acids. The entry retains the CDR3 DNA only, 42 bases that are in frame from base 1. TCRbeta CDR3 regions were amplified from genomic DNA using the immunoSEQ Assay, a bias-controlled multiplex PCR. The authors' pipeline ran thus. Within the assay, amplification of reference gene primers was used to estimate how many nucleated cells each sample contained. To quantify the absolute abundance of each unique TCRbeta CDR3 rearrangement, sequence reads were collapsed and filtered. For each sample, productive Simpson clonality was calculated by taking the square root of Simpson's diversity index across productive rearrangements. This immuneACCESS table, as held by TCRdb, lists in-frame sequences with V and J called but not all clones. Of the missing ones, under half trace to an unresolved V gene in checked studies; the others have no known cause. The DNA gave D and trimming, while V, J and clone size come from that table. The sample records 45,000 to 50,000 clones, 65% to 85% of which are singletons. Roughly three fifths of the sample is held by the ten biggest clonotypes.

Regarding this clone: Its antigen has not been determined. Base qualities are not recorded, but no much larger clone differs from it by a single base.

On the study overall, not on this receptor specifically: How much clinical and demographic metadata was included differed by source and by participant, and the metadata was provided uncurated.

Sample: peripheral blood. The sequence was collected from a man in his 70s with acute or convalescent COVID-19. The rearranged segments are TRBV5-1 and TRBJ2-5; D gene: possibly TRBD1, on 6 matching bases. The base sequence is TGCGCCAGCACCCAGGGGCTCGGGCTAGAGACCCAGTACTTC. It is translated as CASTQGLGLETQYF.